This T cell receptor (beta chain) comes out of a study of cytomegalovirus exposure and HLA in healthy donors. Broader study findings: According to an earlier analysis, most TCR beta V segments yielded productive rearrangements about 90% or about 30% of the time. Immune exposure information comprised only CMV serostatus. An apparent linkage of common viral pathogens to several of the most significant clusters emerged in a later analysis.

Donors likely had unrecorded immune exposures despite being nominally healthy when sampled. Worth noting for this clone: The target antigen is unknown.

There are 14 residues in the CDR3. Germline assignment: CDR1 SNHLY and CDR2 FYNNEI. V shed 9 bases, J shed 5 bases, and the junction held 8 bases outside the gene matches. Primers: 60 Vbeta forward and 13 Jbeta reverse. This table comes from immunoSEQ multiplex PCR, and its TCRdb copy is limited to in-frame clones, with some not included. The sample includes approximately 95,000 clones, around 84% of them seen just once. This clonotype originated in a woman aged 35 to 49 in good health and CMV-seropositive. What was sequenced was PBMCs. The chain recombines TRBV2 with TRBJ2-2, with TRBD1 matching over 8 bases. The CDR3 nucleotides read TGTGCCAGGGACAGGGTGACTAGGACCGGGGAGCTGTTTTTT. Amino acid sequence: CARDRVTRTGELFF.